This T cell receptor (beta chain) was documented in a study of blood T cell repertoires in COVID-19. As for the study in general: T cells, B-cell-depleted T cells, or PBMCs provided the cDNA or gDNA that served as material.

Original processing methods: For nucleated cells, counts were estimated from reference gene primer amplification. Using immunoSEQ multiplex PCR, the repertoire was profiled, and TCRdb retains in-frame clones only, with some absent. The D gene and trimming were derived from the DNA, and the V and J assignments and clone size from that table. This sample has fewer than 120,000 clones, with approximately 90% found just once. The CDR3 sequence is 14 residues long. With 6 bases clipped from V and 0 bases from J, the junction kept 0 bases outside the gene matches. Germline V CDR1 and CDR2: ENHRY, SYGVKD. The specimen sequenced was peripheral blood. The chain uses TRBV10-3 and TRBJ2-7; TRBD1 matches 12 bases. The clonotype originates from a human donor in a cohort sampled during active COVID-19. CDR3 region: CAIRGQGASYEQYF. In DNA form, the CDR3 reads TGTGCCATCAGGGGACAGGGGGCCTCCTACGAGCAGTACTTC.